Following are 29 T cell receptor beta chains from one sample sequenced in a study of response to subunit inactivated influenza vaccine. TCRdb reprocessed the RT-PCR reads with MiXCR, giving one entry per CDR3 protein. Of around 150,000 distinct CDR3 sequences listed, about a tenth are singletons. Here the sequenced sample was non-naive T cells sorted from PBMCs, taken more than 35 days after vaccination. These receptors all stem from a man over 45 who received an inactivated influenza vaccine.

This clonotype was counted a few times. This chain uses TRBV20-1 with TRBJ2-7, with TRBD1 identical over 9 bases. There are 13 residues in the CDR3. J was trimmed by 3 bases and V by 5 bases; bases with no gene match: 5. CDR1 is DFQATT, CDR2 SNEGSKA, per germline (reference sequence). CDR3 loop: CSAETGGDYEQYF. For the CDR3, the DNA is TGCAGTGCTGAGACAGGGGGGGACTACGAGCAGTACTTC.

This clonotype was counted only a few times. The rearrangement links TRBV6-5 to TRBJ1-4; D is ambiguous. Germline CDR1 and CDR2: MNHEY and SVGAGI. V was pared by 0 bases and J by 4 bases, with 9 bases between. The CDR3 totals 15 residues. CDR3 nucleotide sequence: TGTGCCAGCAGTTACTCGATACAGAATAATGAAAAACTGTTTTTT. It specifies CASSYSIQNNEKLFF.

This clonotype was found a few times. This chain joins TRBV20-1 and TRBJ2-5, with TRBD2 identical over 10 bases. With V trimmed by 3 bases and J by 0 bases, 1 base remained unmatched. The CDR3 consists of 14 residues. Germline V gives CDR1 DFQATT, CDR2 SNEGSKA (reference sequence). The CDR3 sequence: CSASGLADQETQYF. CDR3 sequence (DNA): TGCAGTGCTAGTGGACTAGCGGACCAAGAGACCCAGTACTTC.

There are many counts of this clonotype. Written as DNA, the CDR3 is TGTGCCAGCAGTTTCGGGGTAGGGGATCAGCCCCAGCATTTT. It translates to CASSFGVGDQPQHF. This chain joins TRBV28 and TRBJ1-5; the D gene is possibly TRBD1 (5 bases). The CDR3 runs 14 residues. Trimming shortened V by 3 bases and J by 5 bases, and 11 bases separated the two germline ends. Germline CDR1 MDHEN, CDR2 SYDVKM.

Only a few counts were recorded for this clonotype. The chain joins TRBV20-1 to TRBJ2-4; perhaps TRBD2 as D (6 bases). Germline V gene sequence: CDR1 DFQATT, CDR2 SNEGSKA (reference sequence). The CDR3 is made up of 15 amino acids. Trimming stripped 7 bases from V and 1 base from J, with 17 bases between. The CDR3 region is CSGEKTAGAKNIQYF. DNA for the CDR3: TGCAGTGGAGAGAAGACTGCGGGGGCCAAAAACATTCAGTACTTC.

This clonotype was seen ten or more times. The gene calls are TRBV5-1 and TRBJ2-3; TRBD1 agrees at 8 bases. The CDR3 extends over 15 amino acids. Looked up from germline, CDR1 is SGHRS and CDR2 is YFSETQ. V was clipped by 6 bases and J by 3 bases; unmatched bases: 9. The CDR3 loop is CASNHGQGSTDTQYF. DNA of the CDR3: TGCGCCAGCAACCATGGACAGGGTTCGACAGATACGCAGTATTTT.

This clonotype was picked up a small number of times. The genes are TRBV28 and TRBJ1-2, with 9 bases identical to TRBD1. The CDR3 covers 14 residues. J lost 4 bases, V lost 5 bases, and 5 bases had no gene match. Germline V CDR1 and CDR2: MDHEN, SYDVKM. This CDR3 reads CASSQGQGRYGYTF. The CDR3, as DNA: TGTGCCAGCAGTCAGGGACAGGGCCGCTATGGCTACACCTTC.

This clonotype came up many times. The rearrangement links TRBV20-1 to TRBJ2-4; unclear D gene. V was clipped by 2 bases and J by 8 bases, with 16 bases between them. Germline loops: CDR1 DFQATT, CDR2 SNEGSKA (reference sequence). The CDR3 has 14 amino acids. This CDR3 reads CSARLSSLNHIQYF. The CDR3, as DNA: TGCAGTGCTAGACTATCTAGTCTTAACCACATTCAGTACTTC.

This clonotype was counted at least ten times. The gene calls are TRBV20-1 and TRBJ2-3; a possible D gene is TRBD2 (5 bases). The CDR3 spans 16 residues. Germline values: CDR1 DFQATT, CDR2 SNEGSKA (reference sequence). V was cut by 0 bases and J by 0 bases, with 13 bases left in between. CDR3: CSARDVLGISTDTQYF. CDR3 in DNA: TGCAGTGCTAGAGATGTACTCGGGATTAGCACAGATACGCAGTATTTT.

This chain joins TRBV6-2 or TRBV6-3 and TRBJ2-1; 13 bases align to TRBD2. Trimming removed 5 bases from V and 4 bases from J; junction bases left unmatched: 5. The CDR3 has 16 residues. Germline V CDR1 and CDR2: MNHEY, SVGEGT. The CDR3 DNA is TGTGCCAGCAGTAGACCGGGACTAGCGGGGTACAATGAGCAGTTCTTC. Amino acid sequence: CASSRPGLAGYNEQFF.

This clonotype was counted ten times or more. The CDR3 DNA follows: TGCGCCAGCAGCTTGACTTTGGACAGGAAAAGGGGGACTGAAGCTTTCTTT. Protein sequence: CASSLTLDRKRGTEAFF. The chain employs TRBV5-1 and TRBJ1-1; TRBD1 agrees at 7 bases. The V gene end was trimmed by 1 base and the J gene end by 5 bases; junction bases not matched to a gene: 14. The germline gives CDR1 SGHRS, CDR2 YFSETQ. CDR3 length: 17 amino acids.

V gene TRBV7-3 combines with J gene TRBJ2-1; 7 bases match TRBD1. V trimming: 3 bases; J trimming: 9 bases; junction bases outside the gene matches: 8. There are 14 residues in the CDR3. Germline CDR1 and CDR2: SGHTA and FQGTGA. The CDR3 spells CASSFQGGSPEQFF. CDR3 bases: TGTGCCAGCAGCTTTCAAGGGGGCTCGCCTGAGCAGTTCTTC.

This chain joins TRBV2 and TRBJ1-6; no clear D. The CDR3 is 11 residues long. Germline values: CDR1 SNHLY, CDR2 FYNNEI. Trimming removed 4 bases at V and 14 bases at J, with 9 bases between. CDR3 sequence (DNA): TGTGCCAGCAGTGTGGTCAGTACCCTCCACTTT. It specifies CASSVVSTLHF.

The chain uses TRBV12-3 or TRBV12-4 and TRBJ1-4; D uncertain. The V gene lost 2 bases and the J gene lost 10 bases, with 17 bases spanning the gap. The CDR3 has 15 residues. CDR3 amino acids: CASSLSRILRGKLFF. The CDR3 nucleotides read TGTGCCAGCAGTTTAAGTAGAATACTTCGGGGAAAACTGTTTTTT.

The table lists this clonotype with a few counts. This chain connects TRBV29-1 to TRBJ1-6, with 7 bases matching TRBD1. The V and J ends lost 7 bases and 9 bases, in that order; junction bases with no gene match: 12. The CDR3 has 14 amino acids. Germline V gene data show CDR1 as SQVTM and CDR2 as ANQGSEA. CDR3 nucleotides: TGCAGCGCCAGGACCACTACAGGGGCTTCACCCCTCCACTTT. This encodes CSARTTTGASPLHF. Full variable domain (outside the CDR3, taken from reference TRBV29-1 and TRBJ1-6): SAVISQKPSRDICQRGTSLTIQCQVDSQVTMMFWYRQQPGQSLTLIATANQGSEATYESGFVIDKFPISRPNLTFSTLTVSNMSPEDSSIYLCSARTTTGASPLHFGNGTRLTVT.

The V call is TRBV20-1, the J call TRBJ2-1; weak D call: TRBD2 (6 bases). This CDR3 is 13 amino acids long. V lost 4 bases and J 7 bases, leaving 14 bases between the germline ends. The V gene's germline CDR1 is DFQATT and CDR2 SNEGSKA (reference sequence). This chain's CDR3 is CSAIPTRKNEQFF. CDR3 bases: TGCAGTGCTATACCGACTAGGAAGAATGAGCAGTTCTTC.

This clonotype appeared a few times. CDR3 residues: CASSLMGNHEQYF. The CDR3 DNA reads TGTGCCAGCAGCTTGATGGGAAACCACGAGCAGTACTTC. The V and J genes are TRBV5-4 and TRBJ2-7; D call uncertain. The CDR3 totals 13 residues. Germline values: CDR1 SGHNT, CDR2 YYREEE (reference sequence). Trimming cost V 1 base and J 5 bases, with 10 bases left between them.

This clonotype was seen ten or more times. This chain uses TRBV20-1 with TRBJ2-3; 13 nucleotides align to TRBD2. The germline gives CDR1 DFQATT, CDR2 SNEGSKA (reference sequence). This CDR3 spans 13 amino acids. V shed 4 bases and J 9 bases; nucleotides not matched to a gene: 4. The CDR3 protein is CSAIGLAGETQYF. In DNA form, the CDR3 reads TGCAGTGCTATTGGACTAGCGGGGGAAACGCAGTATTTT.

In its sample, this clonotype is medium-sized. The chain employs TRBV30 and TRBJ2-3; perhaps TRBD2 as D (6 bases). The V gene's germline CDR1 is GTSNPN and CDR2 SVGIG (reference sequence). The V end lost 2 bases, the J end lost 6 bases, and 18 bases lay between the germline ends. The CDR3 is made up of 15 amino acids. CDR3 loop: CAWSPGGRGSDTQYF. The CDR3 coding sequence is TGTGCCTGGAGTCCCGGCGGACGGGGGTCGGATACGCAGTATTTT.

This clonotype has a handful of counts. The gene calls are TRBV6-1 and TRBJ2-1; no clear D. Trimming took off 6 bases at V and 8 bases at J, with 17 bases between the two ends. There are 14 residues in the CDR3. In germline, CDR1 is MNHNS, CDR2 SASEGT. The CDR3 spells CASRELEVVYEQFF. Written as DNA, the CDR3 is TGTGCCAGCAGGGAGCTAGAGGTGGTCTATGAGCAGTTCTTC.

This clonotype was observed many times. The chain couples TRBV5-1 to TRBJ2-3; 10 bases are shared with TRBD2. With V trimmed by 3 bases and J by 0 bases, 1 base remained unmatched. The germline V gene encodes CDR1 SGHRS and CDR2 YFSETQ. The CDR3 covers 15 residues. The CDR3 region is CASSSGLASTDTQYF. The CDR3 nucleotides are TGCGCCAGCAGCTCGGGACTAGCGAGCACAGATACGCAGTATTTT.

The chain couples TRBV6-1 to TRBJ2-7; TRBD1 matches 9 bases. Germline V lookup: CDR1 MNHNS, CDR2 SASEGT. The CDR3 has 15 amino acids. J was trimmed by 6 bases and V by 4 bases; bases with no gene match: 10. This CDR3 is CASSGLPGQGVEQYF. CDR3 bases: TGTGCCAGCAGTGGGTTACCGGGACAGGGAGTCGAGCAGTACTTC.

This rearrangement joins TRBV9 to TRBJ2-1, with D unclear. CDR3 length: 14 amino acids. Between the trimmed V and J ends, which lost 4 bases and 5 bases, there was a span of 13 bases. Germline V CDR1 and CDR2: SGDLS, YYNGEE. The CDR3 loop is CASSPWAVDNEQFF. CDR3 in DNA: TGTGCCAGCAGCCCCTGGGCAGTGGACAATGAGCAGTTCTTC.

The chain employs TRBV20-1 and TRBJ2-2; 10 nucleotides align to TRBD2. CDR1 is DFQATT and CDR2 is SNEGSKA in the germline V gene (reference sequence). Trimming removed 6 bases from V and 6 bases from J; junction bases left unmatched: 10. The CDR3 consists of 15 residues. The CDR3 DNA reads TGCAGTGCGACCGATGGGACTAGCGATTCCGGGGAGCTGTTTTTT. It is translated as CSATDGTSDSGELFF.

This chain links TRBV28 with TRBJ1-3; tentative D call: TRBD1 (5 bases). Germline CDR1 reads MDHEN; CDR2 reads SYDVKM. Trimming stripped 7 bases from V and 4 bases from J, with 17 bases between. The CDR3 loop spans 15 amino acids. CDR3 bases: TGTGCCAGCAACCCTGACAGAGGCTTAGGAAACACCATATATTTT. Amino acids: CASNPDRGLGNTIYF.

This clonotype appeared many times. The chain joins TRBV7-2 to TRBJ2-5; D unresolved. V lost 5 bases to trimming and J lost 7 bases, with 11 bases between them. This CDR3 is 12 amino acids long. Germline CDR1 SGHTA, CDR2 FQGNSA. As DNA, the CDR3 is TGTGCCAGCAGCATCGATGAAACGACCCAGTACTTC. Protein: CASSIDETTQYF.

J is TRBJ1-1 and V is TRBV7-2; D not certain. V lost 2 bases to trimming and J lost 9 bases, with 10 bases between them. The germline V gene has CDR1 SGHTA and CDR2 FQGNSA. This CDR3 region has 12 residues. The CDR3 DNA reads TGTGCCAGCAGCTTATATGTGGATAAAGCTTTCTTT. Translation gives CASSLYVDKAFF. The full variable domain, with the rest looked up from reference TRBV7-2 and TRBJ1-1, is GAGVSQSPSNKVTEKGKDVELRCDPISGHTALYWYRQSLGQGLEFLIYFQGNSAPDKSGLPSDRFSAERTGGSVSTLTIQRTQQEDSAVYLCASSLYVDKAFFGQGTRLTVV.

This clonotype was seen a handful of times. The genes are TRBV30 and TRBJ2-1; 9 nucleotides match TRBD2. Germline assignment: CDR1 GTSNPN and CDR2 SVGIG (reference sequence). J was trimmed by 7 bases and V by 0 bases; bases with no gene match: 10. The CDR3 contains 16 residues. CDR3 nucleotide sequence: TGTGCCTGGAGTGTAGAGGCGGGAGGGGAAAGAAATGAGCAGTTCTTC. Its translation is CAWSVEAGGERNEQFF.

Only a few counts were recorded for this clonotype. This chain joins TRBV24-1 and TRBJ2-3; D is unclear. The CDR3 runs to 16 residues. Germline loops: CDR1 KGHDR, CDR2 SFDVKD. V lost 2 bases to trimming and J lost 1 base, with 12 bases between them. The CDR3 here is CATSDSTVGGTDTQYF. In DNA, the CDR3 is TGTGCCACCAGTGATTCGACGGTAGGAGGCACAGATACGCAGTATTTT.